Listed here are 16 T cell receptor beta chains from one sample, sequenced in a study of blood T cell repertoires in COVID-19. Generated by immunoSEQ multiplex PCR, the TCRdb table keeps only in-frame clones and is missing some. Among roughly 69,000 clones listed, nearly 90% were seen once. The sequencing sample was made of peripheral blood. The origin of the receptors is a man between 45 and 60 years old with acute or convalescent COVID-19.

The chain carries TRBV5-1 and TRBJ2-5; TRBD2 aligns across 16 bases. Germline loops: CDR1 SGHRS, CDR2 YFSETQ. The CDR3 is 17 residues long. V lost 8 bases, J lost 5 bases, and 12 bases stayed unmatched. CDR3 DNA: TGCGCCAGTACCGGGACTAGCGGGAGGGCCAGCGGGGAGACCCAGTACTTC. This sequence encodes CASTGTSGRASGETQYF.

This chain connects TRBV27 to TRBJ1-5; possible D gene TRBD1, 5 bases. Germline CDR1 and CDR2: MNHEY and SMNVEV (reference sequence). The CDR3 extends over 14 amino acids. V was shortened by 5 bases and J by 3 bases, with 11 bases between the two germline ends. CDR3 DNA: TGTGCCAGCAGTCCTCCAGGGAACAATCAGCCCCAGCATTTT. It codes for CASSPPGNNQPQHF.

This chain joins TRBV7-9 and TRBJ2-3; 10 bases agree with TRBD1. CDR3 length: 17 amino acids. Germline V CDR1 and CDR2: SEHNR, FQNEAQ (reference sequence). V lost 5 bases to trimming and J lost 5 bases; unmatched junction nucleotides: 13. This CDR3 reads CASSRLGDRGVGDTQYF. CDR3 coding DNA: TGTGCCAGCAGCCGACTCGGGGACAGGGGAGTGGGAGATACGCAGTATTTT.

J is TRBJ2-3 and V is TRBV4-2; D unclear. Germline V gives CDR1 LGHNA, CDR2 YNFKEQ. V lost 1 base and J lost 0, with 5 bases in between. The CDR3 extends over 14 amino acids. CDR3 amino acids: CASSQARSTDTQYF. The CDR3 region has the DNA TGTGCCAGCAGCCAAGCTCGGAGCACAGATACGCAGTATTTT.

The chain has TRBV18 and TRBJ1-5; 10 bases fit TRBD1. The CDR3 covers 14 residues. The V gene's germline CDR1 is KGHSH and CDR2 LQKENI. The ends lost 3 bases at V and 9 bases at J; junction bases unmatched: 5. DNA for the CDR3: TGTGCCAGCTCACCGGAAGGACAGGGGGGGCCCCAGCATTTT. Translated: CASSPEGQGGPQHF.

This sequence joins TRBV6-6 and TRBJ2-7; 9 nucleotides align to TRBD1. The CDR3 covers 14 residues. The V gene end was trimmed by 5 bases and the J gene end by 3 bases; junction bases not matched to a gene: 5. In germline, CDR1 is MNHNY, CDR2 SVGAGI (reference sequence). The CDR3 is CASSHGQGIYEQYF. CDR3 in DNA: TGTGCCAGCAGTCATGGACAGGGGATCTACGAGCAGTACTTC.

The chain uses TRBV7-2 and TRBJ2-7; 13 positions agree with TRBD2. V was pared by 5 bases and J by 6 bases, with 7 bases of the junction left unmatched. The CDR3 totals 15 residues. Germline CDR1 and CDR2: SGHTA and FQGNSA. The CDR3 is CASSATLAGGGEQYF. The CDR3 DNA reads as TGTGCCAGCAGCGCGACACTAGCGGGAGGGGGCGAGCAGTACTTC.

The rearrangement joins TRBV10-3 to TRBJ1-4, with D maybe TRBD1 (5 bases). This CDR3 has 13 residues. Deletions cut 7 bases from V and 7 bases from J, with 13 bases between. The germline V gene has CDR1 ENHRY and CDR2 SYGVKD. DNA for the CDR3: TGTGCCATCATGCCAGACAGTCTTGAAAAACTGTTTTTT. It specifies CAIMPDSLEKLFF.

The rearrangement joins TRBV5-1 to TRBJ2-7; D is perhaps TRBD1 (6 bases). Looked up from germline, CDR1 is SGHRS and CDR2 is YFSETQ. Trimming cost V 9 bases and J 6 bases, with 25 bases left between them. CDR3 length: 15 residues. CDR3 in amino acids: CATAVGGIGYSEQYF. The CDR3 DNA reads as TGCGCCACCGCGGTTGGGGGCATTGGTTACTCCGAGCAGTACTTC.

CDR3 residues: CASSLGGGYGYTF. The DNA of the CDR3 is TGTGCCAGCAGTTTAGGCGGCGGCTATGGCTACACCTTC. V is TRBV12-3 or TRBV12-4 and J is TRBJ1-2; no clear D. This CDR3 spans 13 amino acids. Trimming pared 1 base from V and 4 bases from J, leaving 7 bases between.

The chain recombines TRBV19 with TRBJ1-5; D is unclear. The CDR3 sequence is 14 residues long. Germline assignment: CDR1 LNHDA and CDR2 SQIVND (reference sequence). V dropped 0 bases and J dropped 6 bases, with 9 bases sitting between them. CDR3 protein: CASSIEGGLQPQHF. The CDR3 region has the DNA TGTGCCAGTAGTATAGAGGGAGGTCTTCAGCCCCAGCATTTT. Complete variable domain (other parts from reference TRBV19 and TRBJ1-5): DGGITQSPKYLFRKEGQNVTLSCEQNLNHDAMYWYRQDPGQGLRLIYYSQIVNDFQKGDIAEGYSVSREKKESFPLTVTSAQKNPTAFYLCASSIEGGLQPQHFGDGTRLSIL.

V and J are TRBV7-9 and TRBJ2-7; TRBD2 is a possible D gene (6 bases). The CDR3 is made up of 16 amino acids. The germline gives CDR1 SEHNR, CDR2 FQNEAQ (reference sequence). V was trimmed by 5 bases and J by 4 bases, leaving 21 bases between them. The DNA of the CDR3 is TGTGCCAGCAGCGGTATCGGGACTCTAGGGCCATACGAGCAGTACTTC. The encoded protein is CASSGIGTLGPYEQYF.

The rearrangement joins TRBV2 to TRBJ2-2, with 8 bases identical to TRBD1. Germline V gene lookup returns CDR1 SNHLY and CDR2 FYNNEI. The CDR3 consists of 18 residues. Unmatched junction bases numbered 6, after V lost 0 bases and J lost 0 bases. As DNA, the CDR3 is TGTGCCAGCAGTGAAGCCCCACGGACAGGGACGAACACCGGGGAGCTGTTTTTT. Protein product: CASSEAPRTGTNTGELFF.

J is TRBJ1-1 and V is TRBV5-5; D is unclear. CDR1 and CDR2 from the germline V gene are SGHKS and YYEKEE (reference sequence). Trimming took off 1 base at V and 0 bases at J, with 7 bases between the two ends. The CDR3 is 14 residues long. The CDR3 sequence: CASSLTELNTEAFF. The CDR3 nucleotides are TGTGCCAGCAGCTTGACAGAACTGAACACTGAAGCTTTCTTT.

The rearrangement links TRBV10-2 to TRBJ1-4, with 7 nucleotides matching TRBD1. V was pared by 6 bases and J by 17 bases, with 12 bases of the junction left unmatched. Germline CDR1 reads WSHSY; CDR2 reads SAAADI. This CDR3 region has 12 residues. The CDR3 reads CASSTGQWDAFF. CDR3 coding DNA: TGCGCCAGCAGCACGGGACAGTGGGACGCTTTTTTT.

The DNA of the CDR3 is TGTGCCACCAGCAGAGGGGGCCGGACTGAAGCTTTCTTT. Its translation is CATSRGGRTEAFF. The J gene is TRBJ1-1, the V gene TRBV15; possible D gene TRBD1, 5 bases. CDR3 size: 13 residues. Germline V gene data show CDR1 as LNHNV and CDR2 as YYDKDF (reference sequence). V was cut by 1 base and J by 5 bases, with 8 bases left in between.